These 8 T cell receptor beta chains share one sample of origin, sequenced in a study of graft-versus-host responses after intestinal transplantation. Sequencing was performed with immunoSEQ multiplex PCR; in TCRdb, only in-frame clones are kept and a portion is missing. The sample holds about 39,000 clones, more than 85% seen once. Sequencing used PBMCs, obtained approximately 700 days after intestinal transplantation. The receptor source for this set is a human patient who received an intestinal transplant, so some T cells may come from the graft donor.

This chain links TRBV12-1 with TRBJ2-1. TRBV12-1 is marked as a pseudogene. The CDR3 has 16 residues. The CDR3, as DNA: TGTGCCAGCAGCTCGACGGCCTTCCAAATCTACAATGAGCAGTTCTTC. Its translation: CASSSTAFQIYNEQFF.

This rearrangement joins TRBV10-3 to TRBJ2-3; D may match TRBD1 or TRBD2 (6 bases each). Per germline, CDR1 ENHRY and CDR2 SYGVKD. Trimming removed 4 bases from V and 2 bases from J, with 16 bases in between. CDR3 length: 16 amino acids. As DNA, the CDR3 is TGTGCCATCAGTGGGGGGGACACAGACGACACAGATACGCAGTATTTT. This codes for CAISGGDTDDTDTQYF.

The chain couples TRBV7-9 to TRBJ2-5; D is perhaps TRBD1 or TRBD2 (5 bases each). Germline V gene sequence: CDR1 SEHNR, CDR2 FQNEAQ (reference sequence). Trimming cost V 4 bases and J 9 bases, with 15 bases left between them. This CDR3 contains 13 residues. CDR3 nucleotide sequence: TGTGCCAGCAGCTCCTGGGACCGAAGTTCCCAGTACTTC. It codes for CASSSWDRSSQYF.

This sequence joins TRBV7-3 and TRBJ1-2; TRBD1 aligns across 9 bases. Germline lookup yields CDR1 SGHTA and CDR2 FQGTGA. Losses at the gene ends were 5 bases for V and 7 bases for J; bases not matched to a gene: 11. The CDR3 extends over 15 amino acids. The CDR3 loop reads CASSQPGQGVGGYTF. The CDR3, as DNA: TGTGCCAGCAGCCAGCCGGGACAGGGAGTAGGTGGCTACACCTTC.

J is TRBJ2-1 and V is TRBV19; D is ambiguous. The germline V gene encodes CDR1 LNHDA and CDR2 SQIVND (reference sequence). This CDR3 is built from 16 residues. Trimming shortened V by 0 bases and J by 4 bases, and 13 bases separated the two germline ends. The CDR3 sequence is CASSIDLAAMYNEQFF. As DNA, the CDR3 is TGTGCCAGTAGTATAGATCTTGCGGCCATGTACAATGAGCAGTTCTTC.

The chain has TRBV6-1 and TRBJ2-3, with 9 bases identical to TRBD2. The CDR3 totals 16 residues. In germline, CDR1 is MNHNS, CDR2 SASEGT. Losses at the gene ends were 2 bases for V and 3 bases for J; bases not matched to a gene: 6. CDR3 bases: TGTGCCAGCAGTGAATTGGCGGGAGGGCGGACAGATACGCAGTATTTT. This translates into CASSELAGGRTDTQYF.

The V call is TRBV7-7, the J call TRBJ2-5; D uncertain. The ends were cut back, 3 bases at V and 3 bases at J, with 8 bases in the middle. This CDR3 comprises 13 residues. Germline CDR1 reads SSHAT; CDR2 reads FNYEAQ (reference sequence). The CDR3 region is CASSFAEEETQYF. The CDR3, as DNA: TGTGCCAGCAGCTTTGCAGAGGAAGAGACCCAGTACTTC.

CDR3 DNA sequence: TGTGCCAGCGGTAGCGGGAACCCAGATACGCAGTATTTT. This translates into CASGSGNPDTQYF. The rearrangement uses TRBV28 and TRBJ2-3, with 8 bases that match TRBD2. The CDR3 is made up of 13 amino acids. Trimming at V came to 8 bases and at J to 4 bases, leaving 5 bases not matched to a gene. CDR1 and CDR2 from the germline V gene are MDHEN and SYDVKM.